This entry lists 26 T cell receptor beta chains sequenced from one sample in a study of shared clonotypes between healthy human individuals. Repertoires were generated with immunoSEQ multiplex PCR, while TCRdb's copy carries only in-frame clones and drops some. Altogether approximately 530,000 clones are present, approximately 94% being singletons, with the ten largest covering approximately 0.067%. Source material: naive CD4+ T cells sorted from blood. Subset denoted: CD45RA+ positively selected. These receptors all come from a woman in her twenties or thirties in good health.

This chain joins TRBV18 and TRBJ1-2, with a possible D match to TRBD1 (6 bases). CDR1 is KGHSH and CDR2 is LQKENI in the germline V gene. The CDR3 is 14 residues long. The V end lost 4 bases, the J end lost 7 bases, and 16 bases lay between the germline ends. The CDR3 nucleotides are TGTGCCAGCTCACTCCCTACGGGGGCCACTGGCTACACCTTC. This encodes CASSLPTGATGYTF.

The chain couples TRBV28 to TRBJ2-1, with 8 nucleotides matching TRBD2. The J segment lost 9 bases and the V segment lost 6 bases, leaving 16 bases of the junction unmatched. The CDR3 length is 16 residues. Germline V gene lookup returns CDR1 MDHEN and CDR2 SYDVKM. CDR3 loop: CASSLPGTSTFGEQFF. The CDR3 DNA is TGTGCCAGCAGCCTACCCGGGACTAGTACATTTGGTGAGCAGTTCTTC.

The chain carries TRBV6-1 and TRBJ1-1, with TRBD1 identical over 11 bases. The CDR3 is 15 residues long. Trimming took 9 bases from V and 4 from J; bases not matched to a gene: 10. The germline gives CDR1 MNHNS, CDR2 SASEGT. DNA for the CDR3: TGTGCCAGTCCGGACAGGGGGCTATGGAGCACTGAAGCTTTCTTT. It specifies CASPDRGLWSTEAFF.

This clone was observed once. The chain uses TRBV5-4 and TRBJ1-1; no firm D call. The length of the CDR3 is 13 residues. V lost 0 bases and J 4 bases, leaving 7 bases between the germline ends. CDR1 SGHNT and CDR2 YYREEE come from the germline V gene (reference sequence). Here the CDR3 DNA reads TGTGCCAGCAGCTTGGGGGTGAGCACTGAAGCTTTCTTT. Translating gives CASSLGVSTEAFF.

CDR3 residues: CANTQSTQPDTQYF. CDR3 nucleotides: TGTGCCAACACCCAATCGACCCAGCCAGATACGCAGTATTTT. The genes are TRBV28 and TRBJ2-3; D not resolved. Germline CDR1 MDHEN, CDR2 SYDVKM. This CDR3 is built from 14 residues. Trimming removed 10 bases from V and 4 bases from J, with 18 bases in between. Filled out from reference TRBV28 and TRBJ2-3, the complete variable domain reads DVKVTQSSRYLVKRTGEKVFLECVQDMDHENMFWYRQDPGLGLRLIYFSYDVKMKEKGDIPEGYSVSREKKERFSLILESASTNQTSMYLCANTQSTQPDTQYFGPGTRLTVL.

DNA of the CDR3: TGCAGCGCCTTCCATGAGCAGTTCTTC. Its translation is CSAFHEQFF. The rearrangement uses TRBV29-1 and TRBJ2-1; the D is unclear. Germline CDR1 reads SQVTM; CDR2 reads ANQGSEA. CDR3 size: 9 residues. Trimming pared 7 bases from V and 8 bases from J, leaving 6 bases between.

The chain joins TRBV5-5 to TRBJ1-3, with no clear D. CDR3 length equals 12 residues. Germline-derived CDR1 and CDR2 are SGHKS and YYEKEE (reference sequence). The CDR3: CASADSGNTIYF. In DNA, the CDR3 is TGTGCGTCCGCAGACTCTGGAAACACCATATATTTT. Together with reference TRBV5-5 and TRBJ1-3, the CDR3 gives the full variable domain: DAGVTQSPTHLIKTRGQQVTLRCSPISGHKSVSWYQQVLGQGPQFIFQYYEKEERGRGNFPDRFSARQFPNYSSELNVNALLLGDSALYLCASADSGNTIYFGEGSWLTVV.

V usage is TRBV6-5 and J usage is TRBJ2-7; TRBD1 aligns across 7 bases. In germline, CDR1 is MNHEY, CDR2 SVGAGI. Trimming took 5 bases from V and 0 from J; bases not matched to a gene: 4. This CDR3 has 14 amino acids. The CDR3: CASSRDSISYEQYF. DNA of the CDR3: TGTGCCAGCAGTCGGGACAGTATCTCCTACGAGCAGTACTTC.

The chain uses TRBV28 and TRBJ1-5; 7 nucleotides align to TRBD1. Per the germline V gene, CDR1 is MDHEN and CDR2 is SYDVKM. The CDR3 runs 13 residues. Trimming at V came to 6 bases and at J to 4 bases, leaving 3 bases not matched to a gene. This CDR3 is CASRTGRNQPQHF. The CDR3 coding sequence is TGTGCCAGCAGGACAGGGAGGAATCAGCCCCAGCATTTT.

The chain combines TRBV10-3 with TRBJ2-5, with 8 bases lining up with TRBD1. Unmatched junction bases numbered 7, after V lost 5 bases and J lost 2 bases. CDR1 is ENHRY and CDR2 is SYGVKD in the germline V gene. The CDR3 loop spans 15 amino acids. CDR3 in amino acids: CAISTGQGRQETQYF. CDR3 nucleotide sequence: TGTGCCATCAGTACCGGACAGGGCAGACAAGAGACCCAGTACTTC.

The CDR3 sequence: CASRRGAGTQETQYF. In DNA form, the CDR3 reads TGCGCCAGCAGGAGGGGAGCGGGGACACAAGAGACCCAGTACTTC. The chain recombines TRBV10-2 with TRBJ2-5, with D perhaps matching TRBD2 (7 bases). This CDR3 spans 15 amino acids. Germline V CDR1 and CDR2: WSHSY, SAAADI. V lost 6 bases, J lost 2 bases, and 16 bases lay in between.

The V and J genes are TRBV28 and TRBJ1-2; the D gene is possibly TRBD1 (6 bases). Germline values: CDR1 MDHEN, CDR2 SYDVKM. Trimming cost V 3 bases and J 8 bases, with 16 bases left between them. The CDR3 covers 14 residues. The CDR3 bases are TGTGCCAGCAGTTTGTACACAGGGCACGACGGCTACACCTTC. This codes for CASSLYTGHDGYTF.

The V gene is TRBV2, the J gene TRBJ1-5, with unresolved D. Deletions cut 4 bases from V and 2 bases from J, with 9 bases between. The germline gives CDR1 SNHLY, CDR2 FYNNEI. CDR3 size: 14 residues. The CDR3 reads CASSGGRGNQPQHF. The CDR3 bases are TGTGCCAGCAGTGGGGGAAGGGGCAATCAGCCCCAGCATTTT. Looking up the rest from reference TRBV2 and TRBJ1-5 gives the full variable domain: EPEVTQTPSHQVTQMGQEVILRCVPISNHLYFYWYRQILGQKVEFLVSFYNNEISEKSEIFDDQFSVERPDGSNFTLKIRSTKLEDSAMYFCASSGGRGNQPQHFGDGTRLSIL.

CDR3: CASSPRGTENYGYTF. The CDR3 DNA sequence: TGCGCCAGCAGCCCCCGGGGGACAGAGAACTATGGCTACACCTTC. The gene calls are TRBV5-1 and TRBJ1-2, with 7 bases identical to TRBD1. Looked up from germline, CDR1 is SGHRS and CDR2 is YFSETQ. Losses at the gene ends were 4 bases for V and 2 bases for J; bases not matched to a gene: 8. The CDR3 totals 15 residues.

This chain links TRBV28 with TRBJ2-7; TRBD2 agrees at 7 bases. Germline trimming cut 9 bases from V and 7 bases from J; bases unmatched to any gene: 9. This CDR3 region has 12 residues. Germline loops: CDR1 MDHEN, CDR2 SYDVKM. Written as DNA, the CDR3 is TGTGCCAGTAGCGGGTCCCCGAGAGAGCAGTACTTC. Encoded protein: CASSGSPREQYF.

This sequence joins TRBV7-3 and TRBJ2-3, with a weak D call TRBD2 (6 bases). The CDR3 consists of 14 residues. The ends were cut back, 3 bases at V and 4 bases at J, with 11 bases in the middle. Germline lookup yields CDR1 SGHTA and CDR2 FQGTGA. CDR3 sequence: CASSFSGVSDTQYF. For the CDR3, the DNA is TGTGCCAGCAGCTTTTCGGGAGTCTCAGATACGCAGTATTTT. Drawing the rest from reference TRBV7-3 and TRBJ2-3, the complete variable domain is GAGVSQTPSNKVTEKGKYVELRCDPISGHTALYWYRQSLGQGPEFLIYFQGTGAADDSGLPNDRFFAVRPEGSVSTLKIQRTERGDSAVYLCASSFSGVSDTQYFGPGTRLTVL.

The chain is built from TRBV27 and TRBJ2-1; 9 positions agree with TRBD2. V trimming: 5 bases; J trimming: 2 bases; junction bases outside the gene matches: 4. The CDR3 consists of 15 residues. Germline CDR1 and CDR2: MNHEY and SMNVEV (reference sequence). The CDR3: CASSQGLATYNEQFF. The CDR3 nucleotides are TGTGCCAGCAGTCAAGGACTAGCGACCTACAATGAGCAGTTCTTC.

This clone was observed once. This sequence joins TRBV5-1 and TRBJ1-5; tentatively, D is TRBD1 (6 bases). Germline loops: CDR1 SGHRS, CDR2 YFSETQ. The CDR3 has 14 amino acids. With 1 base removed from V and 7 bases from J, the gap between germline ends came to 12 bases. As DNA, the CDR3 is TGCGCCAGCAGCTTGTCGGGGGGCGGGCAGCCCCAGCATTTT. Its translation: CASSLSGGGQPQHF. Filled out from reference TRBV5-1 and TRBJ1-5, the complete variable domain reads KAGVTQTPRYLIKTRGQQVTLSCSPISGHRSVSWYQQTPGQGLQFLFEYFSETQRNKGNFPGRFSGRQFSNSRSEMNVSTLELGDSALYLCASSLSGGGQPQHFGDGTRLSIL.

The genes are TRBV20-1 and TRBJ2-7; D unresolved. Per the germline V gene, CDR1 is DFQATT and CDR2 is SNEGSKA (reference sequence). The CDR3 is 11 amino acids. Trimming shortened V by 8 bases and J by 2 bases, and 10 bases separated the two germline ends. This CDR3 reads CSPSDAYEQYF. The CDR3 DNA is TGCAGTCCCTCGGACGCCTACGAGCAGTACTTC.

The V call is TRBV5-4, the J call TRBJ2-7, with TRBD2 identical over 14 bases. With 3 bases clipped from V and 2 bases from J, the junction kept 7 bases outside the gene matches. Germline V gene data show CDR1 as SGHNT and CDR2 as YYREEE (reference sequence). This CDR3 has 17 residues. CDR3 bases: TGTGCCAGCAGCTGGAGACTAGCGGGAGGGCGGGCCTACGAGCAGTACTTC. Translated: CASSWRLAGGRAYEQYF.

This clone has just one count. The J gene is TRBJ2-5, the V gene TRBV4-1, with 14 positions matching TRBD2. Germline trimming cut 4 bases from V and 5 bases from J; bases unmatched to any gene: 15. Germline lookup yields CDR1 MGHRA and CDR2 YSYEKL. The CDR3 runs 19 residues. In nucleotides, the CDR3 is TGCGCCAGCAGCCTAGATGGACAGGGGACTAGCGGGAGCGGGGAGACCCAGTACTTC. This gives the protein CASSLDGQGTSGSGETQYF.

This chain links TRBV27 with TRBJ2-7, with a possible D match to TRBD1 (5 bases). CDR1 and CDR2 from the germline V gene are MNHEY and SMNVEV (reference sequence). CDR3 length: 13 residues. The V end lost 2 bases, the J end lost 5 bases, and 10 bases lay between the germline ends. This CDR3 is CASSLLQANEQYF. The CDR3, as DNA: TGTGCCAGCAGTTTACTACAGGCTAACGAGCAGTACTTC.

CDR3: CASSPYHDSGVQYF. CDR3 DNA: TGTGCCAGCAGTCCCTACCATGACTCGGGGGTGCAGTATTTT. This chain joins TRBV27 and TRBJ2-3; a possible D gene is TRBD2 (6 bases). V dropped 5 bases and J dropped 11 bases, with 20 bases sitting between them. The CDR3 loop spans 14 amino acids. CDR1 is MNHEY and CDR2 is SMNVEV in the germline V gene (reference sequence).

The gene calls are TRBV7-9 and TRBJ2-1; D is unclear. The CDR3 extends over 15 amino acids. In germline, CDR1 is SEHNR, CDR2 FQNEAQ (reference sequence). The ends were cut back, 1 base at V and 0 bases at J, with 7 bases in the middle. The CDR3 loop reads CASSLGTLSYNEQFF. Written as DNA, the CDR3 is TGTGCCAGCAGCTTAGGAACTCTCTCCTACAATGAGCAGTTCTTC.

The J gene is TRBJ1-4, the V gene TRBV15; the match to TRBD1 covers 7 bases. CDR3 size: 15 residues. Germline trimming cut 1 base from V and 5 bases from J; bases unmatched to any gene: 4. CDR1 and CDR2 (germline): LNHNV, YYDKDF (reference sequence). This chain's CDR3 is CATSRVTGKNEKLFF. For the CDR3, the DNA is TGTGCCACCAGCAGAGTGACAGGGAAAAATGAAAAACTGTTTTTT.

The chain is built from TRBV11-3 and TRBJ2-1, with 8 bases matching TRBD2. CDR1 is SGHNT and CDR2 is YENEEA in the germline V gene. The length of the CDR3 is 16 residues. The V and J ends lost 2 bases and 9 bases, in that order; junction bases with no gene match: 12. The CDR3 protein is CASSLSSGGPWSEQFF. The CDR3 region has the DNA TGTGCCAGCAGCTTAAGCTCGGGAGGGCCGTGGAGTGAGCAGTTCTTC.